This TCR beta chain appears in the sequencing data of a study of blood T cell repertoires in COVID-19. Study in general: COVID-19 samples from acute and convalescent phases originated in the United States, Italy and Spain. The analysed material was cDNA or gDNA that came from T cells, B-cell-depleted T cells, or PBMCs.

How the authors handled the data: Amplification from reference gene primers served as the basis for estimated nucleated cell counts. Generated by immunoSEQ multiplex PCR, the TCRdb table keeps only in-frame clones and is missing some. From that table come the V and J calls and clone size; the DNA was used to work out D and trimming. This table has tens of thousands of clones, around four fifths appearing once. The CDR3 runs 15 residues. V was pared by 0 bases and J by 2 bases, with 0 bases of the junction left unmatched. Germline V gene sequence: CDR1 KGHSH, CDR2 LQKENI. The sequenced sample was peripheral blood. The sequence was collected from a man in his 70s with acute or convalescent COVID-19. This sequence joins TRBV18 and TRBJ2-7, with 11 bases that match TRBD1. The CDR3 is CASSPPGQGAYEQYF. For the CDR3, the DNA is TGTGCCAGCTCACCACCGGGACAGGGGGCCTACGAGCAGTACTTC.